The rows below give T cell receptor beta chains drawn from one sample of a study of shared clonotypes between healthy human individuals. Produced via immunoSEQ multiplex PCR; TCRdb's table is partial and in-frame only. The top ten clones hold under 0.45% of a sample with 2.3 million or so clones, just over 90% of them seen once. Sequenced: naive CD4+ T cells from PBMCs. The receptors were gathered from a man aged 18-30 years in good health. Some clones in this sample may be carry-over from other donors' samples. Each CDR3 is given with its conserved first and last residue. D genes are given only for firm matches.

d_call: .; j_call: TRBJ2-7; v_call: TRBV5-1; cdr3_nt: TGCGCCAGCAGCTTGGAAGCGGGCCGGACCTACGAGCAGTACTTC; cdr3_aa: CASSLEAGRTYEQYF
d_call: .; j_call: TRBJ2-5; v_call: TRBV5-4; cdr3_nt: TGTGCCAGCAGCTCCACCCGGGGAGGACGGGAGACCCAGTACTTC; cdr3_aa: CASSSTRGGRETQYF
d_call: TRBD2; j_call: TRBJ2-1; v_call: TRBV7-2; cdr3_nt: TGTGCCAGCACCTCTAGCGGCGGGGTCAATGAGCAGTTCTTC; cdr3_aa: CASTSSGGVNEQFF
d_call: TRBD1; j_call: TRBJ1-1; v_call: TRBV2; cdr3_nt: TGTGCCAGCAAAGGGACAGGGGGCATAACTGAAGCTTTCTTT; cdr3_aa: CASKGTGGITEAFF
d_call: .; j_call: TRBJ2-5; v_call: TRBV2; cdr3_nt: TGTGCCAGCAGTGAGGGCCTTGAGGGGACCCAGTACTTC; cdr3_aa: CASSEGLEGTQYF
d_call: .; j_call: TRBJ2-7; v_call: TRBV5-1; cdr3_nt: TGCGCCAGCAGCTTGTCATACGGTTCCTACGAGCAGTACTTC; cdr3_aa: CASSLSYGSYEQYF
d_call: .; j_call: TRBJ1-5; v_call: TRBV18; cdr3_nt: TGTGCCAGCTCACCACACCCCCCCAGGTCTGCTCAGCCCCAGCATTTT; cdr3_aa: CASSPHPPRSAQPQHF
d_call: TRBD2; j_call: TRBJ2-1; v_call: TRBV7-3; cdr3_nt: TGTGCCAGCAGCGTCGAAGCGGGGGGCTCCTACAATGAGCAGTTCTTC; cdr3_aa: CASSVEAGGSYNEQFF
d_call: .; j_call: TRBJ2-2; v_call: TRBV6-5; cdr3_nt: TGTGCCAGCGGGGACTGGACAGGGAACACCGGGGAGCTGTTTTTT; cdr3_aa: CASGDWTGNTGELFF
d_call: TRBD2; j_call: TRBJ2-1; v_call: TRBV9; cdr3_nt: TGTGCCAGCAGCGTTAGCGGGAGAAGCGATGAGCAGTTCTTC; cdr3_aa: CASSVSGRSDEQFF
d_call: TRBD2; j_call: TRBJ2-7; v_call: TRBV27; cdr3_nt: TGTGCCAGCAGTTTATACGTCCCTAGCGGGACCTACGAGCAGTACTTC; cdr3_aa: CASSLYVPSGTYEQYF
d_call: .; j_call: TRBJ2-7; v_call: TRBV30; cdr3_nt: TGTGCCTTCAAGGTGCTATACGAGCAGTACTTC; cdr3_aa: CAFKVLYEQYF
d_call: .; j_call: TRBJ2-1; v_call: TRBV5-1; cdr3_nt: TGCGCCAGCAGAAGGGCGGGGGCTTCCTACAATGAGCAGTTCTTC; cdr3_aa: CASRRAGASYNEQFF
d_call: .; j_call: TRBJ1-2; v_call: TRBV4-1; cdr3_nt: TGCGCCAGCAGCCAAGAACGGACCTCCTATGGCTACACCTTC; cdr3_aa: CASSQERTSYGYTF
d_call: .; j_call: TRBJ2-7; v_call: TRBV20-1; cdr3_nt: TGCAGTGCCCGTTCGCAGGGGGAGCAGTACTTC; cdr3_aa: CSARSQGEQYF
d_call: .; j_call: TRBJ2-5; v_call: TRBV2; cdr3_nt: TGTGCCAGCAGTGCCGCAGGTGGAGAGACCCAGTACTTC; cdr3_aa: CASSAAGGETQYF
d_call: TRBD2; j_call: TRBJ2-5; v_call: TRBV5-4; cdr3_nt: TGTGCCAGCAGCTTGGCCGGGGGGTTTGAAGAGACCCAGTACTTC; cdr3_aa: CASSLAGGFEETQYF
d_call: .; j_call: TRBJ1-1; v_call: TRBV7-8; cdr3_nt: TGTGCCAGCAGCTTCAGGGGTGGGAACACTGAAGCTTTCTTT; cdr3_aa: CASSFRGGNTEAFF
d_call: .; j_call: TRBJ2-7; v_call: TRBV5-1; cdr3_nt: TGCGCCAGCAACCCAGGGGCACCCTACGAGCAGTACTTC; cdr3_aa: CASNPGAPYEQYF
d_call: .; j_call: TRBJ2-5; v_call: TRBV7-2; cdr3_nt: TGTGCCAGCAGCCAGGACTTGCGGGTCCAAGAGACCCAGTACTTC; cdr3_aa: CASSQDLRVQETQYF
d_call: .; j_call: TRBJ1-3; v_call: TRBV5-4; cdr3_nt: TGTGCCAGCAGCTTGGACAGTGGAAACACCATATATTTT; cdr3_aa: CASSLDSGNTIYF
d_call: .; j_call: TRBJ1-2; v_call: TRBV5-4; cdr3_nt: TGTGCCAGCAGCACCGAGAGGACAGACGATGGCTACACCTTC; cdr3_aa: CASSTERTDDGYTF